This TCR beta chain was documented in a study of blood T cells in healthy people across ages (dated by TCRdb to 2015 to 2017). Turning to the overall study: In model experiments, template switching captured roughly one uniquely barcoded TCR beta cDNA molecule for every two T cells. To track age-related changes in TCR beta repertoire diversity, the study relied on deep sequencing normalized with unique cDNA molecular identifiers. The donors were split into four age groups: young (average about 15 years), middle-aged (39), aged (over 55) and long-lived (about 74). Donors of different ages were randomly distributed across sequencing lanes to avoid experimental bias. For two donors (one aged 18 to 29 and one aged 80 or older), the study analyzed two additional independent replicas of 1 million unique cDNA reads from the same blood draw. Broader findings and caveats from the paper: As age increased, observed TCR beta diversity per million T cells dropped in a roughly linear way, and a significant reduction was already evident by age around 41. Compared with the aged group, more naive CD4+ T cells, fewer expanded clones and increased TCR diversity were shown by the long-lived group, suggesting age selection. Because the CMV infection status of the donors was unknown, age-related changes in expanded clonotypes may potentially have been confounded. Estimates of total diversity based on one million sequenced T cells were regarded as lower bounds and as underestimates. Conclusive comparison of naive and antigen-experienced compartments was prevented by the profiling of bulk unsorted PBMCs. A strong correlation was found between observed TCR beta diversity and the percentage of naive T cells measured by flow cytometry.

Turning to this clonotype: The antigen this receptor binds is unknown. Mismatch with germline at one junction end may stem from a read error.

Taken from cysteine to phenylalanine, the CDR3 has 14 residues. Only CDR3 DNA remains: 42 bases, in frame from the first base. Per the germline V gene (reference sequence), DFQATT is the CDR1 and SNEGSKA is the CDR2. Library preparation was by 5' RACE. Sequencing used an Illumina HiSeq 2500. A second PCR of about 7 to 12 cycles was run with a J-beta primer mix and a sample-barcoded 5' primer. Each TCR beta cDNA molecule received a unique molecular identifier from a template-switch 5' adaptor carrying 12 random nucleotides. Each sample yielded at least 2.5 million CDR3-containing paired-end reads. The Mint cDNA synthesis kit, primed by a TRBC-specific oligonucleotide, was used to synthesize first-strand cDNA from all RNA. Following uracil-DNA glycosylase treatment, all cDNA underwent a first 18-cycle PCR with the universal primers M1SS and BC2_uni_R. Per the source publication's procedure: Normalization of each sample was performed by random selection of 1 million high-quality reads, each carrying a distinct molecular identifier. Instead of being binned into consensus sequences, reads with shared molecular identifiers were discarded. CDR3 identification, clonotype clustering and error correction used MiTCR with a Q25 quality threshold and the strictest error-elimination algorithm. Lower-bound total TCR beta diversity was estimated with a nonparametric unseen species model using Euler transformation. Using fastp trimming at Q25 and MiXCR clonotype assembly, TCRdb reanalyzed the public sequencing data and kept in-frame beta chains. Every entry covers one CDR3 protein and lists the most common genes and DNA from its rows. The V and J calls, along with clone size, are taken from TCRdb and not from the paper's own processing. The sample table records around 900,000 distinct CDR3 sequences; roughly 51% of these occur just once. The leading ten clones occupy 20% to 25% of the sample.

The donors were roughly 39 Caucasian individuals from Russia, aged 6 to 90 years, who were systemically healthy. About 9.1 milliliters of peripheral blood were collected from each donor into EDTA-treated Vacutainer tubes. Ficoll-Paque density-gradient centrifugation was used to isolate PBMCs, with at least 6.5 million per sample. Total RNA was extracted from PBMCs with Trizol reagent, with at least 5.5 micrograms obtained per sample. Naive CD45RAhigh/CD27high T cell percentages were measured by flow cytometry on a PBMC aliquot from every donor. Here the chain combines TRBV20-1 and TRBJ1-5, with the identity of the D gene unclear. Sequences were obtained from blood. This clonotype was sampled from a woman aged 55-70 years in good health. The DNA sequence reads TGCAGTGCTAGGGGAGACGGTAGCAATCGGCCCCAGCATTTT. Translated, this gives CSARGDGSNRPQHF.